This TCR beta chain is from a study of blood T cell repertoires in COVID-19. Overall study context: Collection of acute and convalescent COVID-19 samples took place in the United States, Italy and Spain. PBMCs, B-cell-depleted T cells, or T cells provided the cDNA or gDNA that made up the material.

In the source study's methods: Amplification from reference gene primers served as the basis for estimated nucleated cell counts. Here immunoSEQ multiplex PCR was the method, and the copy in TCRdb shows in-frame clones only, minus some. V and J calls and clone size are given by that table; D and trimming were obtained from the DNA. This table has 120,000 to 150,000 clones, approximately 88% appearing once. This CDR3 contains 15 residues. V lost 5 bases, J lost 5 bases, and 11 bases stayed unmatched. CDR1 PRHDT and CDR2 FYEKMQ come from the germline V gene (reference sequence). The sample comprised peripheral blood. V gene TRBV13 combines with J gene TRBJ2-7, with 8 nucleotides matching TRBD1. This sequence originates from a human donor in a cohort sampled during active COVID-19. CDR3 in DNA: TGTGCCAGCAGCGTGGACAGGGAATTCATGGACGAGCAGTACGTC. It codes for CASSVDREFMDEQYV.